The clone carrying this T cell receptor beta chain was picked up many times. What it binds is unknown. One entry per CDR3 protein results from TCRdb running MiXCR on the reads. The sample lists roughly 280,000 distinct CDR3 sequences; around 13% were seen once. This sample was taken from a study of T cell repertoires in cytomegalovirus infection. Looking at the study overall: It was the public TCR beta signatures that indicated both CMV infection and matching HLA type. Findings of the study overall: Dominating the ex vivo response were TCR beta clonotypes that were CMV-specific and HLA-C-restricted. The cumulative frequency of public TCR beta families distinguished individuals who carried CMV together with the relevant HLA.

This CDR3 contains 13 residues. CDR1 MNHNY and CDR2 SVGAGI come from the germline V gene (reference sequence). The V gene lost 1 base and the J gene lost 10 bases, with 11 bases spanning the gap. The source material was PBMCs. V usage is TRBV6-6 and J usage is TRBJ2-1; tentatively, D is TRBD1 (6 bases). This TCR was sampled from a human donor in good health (CMV status not recorded). Some clones in this sample may be carry-over from other donors' samples. The CDR3 loop is CASSYYRVREQFF. The CDR3 bases are TGTGCCAGCAGTTACTACAGGGTAAGGGAGCAGTTCTTC.